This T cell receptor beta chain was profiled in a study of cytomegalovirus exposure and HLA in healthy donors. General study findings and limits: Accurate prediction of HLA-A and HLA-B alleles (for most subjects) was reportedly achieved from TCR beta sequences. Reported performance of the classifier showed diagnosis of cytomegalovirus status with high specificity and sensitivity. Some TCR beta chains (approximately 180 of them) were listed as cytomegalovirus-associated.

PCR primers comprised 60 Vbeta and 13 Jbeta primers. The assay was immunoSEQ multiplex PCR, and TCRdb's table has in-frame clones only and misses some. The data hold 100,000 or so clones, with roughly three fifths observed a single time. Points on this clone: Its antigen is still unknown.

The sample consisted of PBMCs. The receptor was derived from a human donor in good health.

In nucleotides, the CDR3 is TGTGCCAGCCGAGCCCTCGCGAACACCGGGGAGCTGTTTTTT. Translation: CASRALANTGELFF. The J gene is TRBJ2-2, the V gene TRBV6-4; unclear D gene. The length of the CDR3 is 14 residues. Germline V lookup: CDR1 MRHNA, CDR2 SNTAGT. Trimming took 8 bases from V and 0 from J, leaving 10 bases between them.